This T cell receptor (beta chain) was identified in a study of technical replicates of blood from a few donors. The CDR3 is 13 amino acids. Trimming left V 4 bases short and J 0 bases short, with 7 bases between. The germline gives CDR1 MNHNS, CDR2 SASEGT. Clones were read by immunoSEQ multiplex PCR, and TCRdb kept only the in-frame ones, dropping some. The data show more than 95,000 clones, nearly 97% seen once. Specimen: T cells isolated from PBMCs. This receptor was taken from a human donor in good health. The chain has TRBV6-1 and TRBJ2-7; D unclear. This CDR3 is CASSAAPSYEQYF. DNA of the CDR3: TGTGCCAGCAGTGCTGCGCCCTCCTACGAGCAGTACTTC.